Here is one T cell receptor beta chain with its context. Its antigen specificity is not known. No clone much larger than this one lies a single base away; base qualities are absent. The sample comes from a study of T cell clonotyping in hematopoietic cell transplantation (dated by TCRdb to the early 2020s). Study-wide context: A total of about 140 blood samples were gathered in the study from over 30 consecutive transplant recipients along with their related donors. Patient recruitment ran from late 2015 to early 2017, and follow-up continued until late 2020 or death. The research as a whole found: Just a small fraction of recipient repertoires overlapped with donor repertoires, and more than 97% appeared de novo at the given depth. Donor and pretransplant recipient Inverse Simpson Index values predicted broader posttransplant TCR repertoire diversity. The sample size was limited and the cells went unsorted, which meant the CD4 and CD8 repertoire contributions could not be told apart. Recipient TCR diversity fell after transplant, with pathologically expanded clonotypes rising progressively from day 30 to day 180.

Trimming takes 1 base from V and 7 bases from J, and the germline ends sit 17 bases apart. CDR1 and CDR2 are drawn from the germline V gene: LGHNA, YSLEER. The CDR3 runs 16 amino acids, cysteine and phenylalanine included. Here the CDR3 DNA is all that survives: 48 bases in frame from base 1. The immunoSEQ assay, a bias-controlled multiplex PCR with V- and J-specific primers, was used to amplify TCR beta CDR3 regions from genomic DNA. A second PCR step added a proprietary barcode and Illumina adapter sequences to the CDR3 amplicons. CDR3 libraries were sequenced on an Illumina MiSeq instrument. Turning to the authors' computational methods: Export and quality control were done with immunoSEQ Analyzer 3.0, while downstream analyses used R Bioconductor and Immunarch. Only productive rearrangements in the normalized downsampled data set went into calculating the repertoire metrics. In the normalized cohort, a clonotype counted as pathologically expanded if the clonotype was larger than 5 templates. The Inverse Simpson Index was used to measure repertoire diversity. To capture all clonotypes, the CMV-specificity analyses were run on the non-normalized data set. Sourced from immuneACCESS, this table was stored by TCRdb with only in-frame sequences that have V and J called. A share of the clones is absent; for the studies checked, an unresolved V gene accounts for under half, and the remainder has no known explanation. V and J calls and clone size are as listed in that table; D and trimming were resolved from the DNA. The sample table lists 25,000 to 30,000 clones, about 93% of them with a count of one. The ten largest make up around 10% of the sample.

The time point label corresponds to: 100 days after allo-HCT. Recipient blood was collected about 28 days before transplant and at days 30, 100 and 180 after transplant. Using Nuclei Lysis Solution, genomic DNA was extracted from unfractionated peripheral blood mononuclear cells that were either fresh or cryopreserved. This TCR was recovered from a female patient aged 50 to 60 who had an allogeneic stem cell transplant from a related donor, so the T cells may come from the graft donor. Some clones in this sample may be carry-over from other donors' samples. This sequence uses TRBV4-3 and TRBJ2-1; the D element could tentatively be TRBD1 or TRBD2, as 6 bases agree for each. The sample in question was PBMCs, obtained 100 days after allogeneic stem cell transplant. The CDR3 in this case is CASSQGRGALGNEQFF. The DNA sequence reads TGCGCCAGCAGCCAAGGGAGGGGGGCTCTTGGGAATGAGCAGTTCTTC.